Given below is one T cell receptor (beta chain) in context. The sample originates from a study of cytomegalovirus exposure and HLA in healthy donors. Profiled with immunoSEQ multiplex PCR; TCRdb holds only in-frame clones, not every one. Here the sample spans a few hundred thousand clones, 80% to 90% being singletons. The CDR3 is made up of 18 amino acids. Germline assignment: CDR1 SGHNT and CDR2 YYREEE (reference sequence). The ends lost 1 base at V and 3 bases at J; junction bases unmatched: 10. This clonotype originated in a woman younger than 35 in good health and CMV-seronegative. Sequencing used PBMCs. The chain uses TRBV5-4 and TRBJ2-7; 13 bases match TRBD2. CDR3 amino acids: CASSLYGLAGDGGYEQYF. Here the CDR3 DNA reads TGTGCCAGCAGCTTGTATGGACTAGCGGGAGACGGGGGCTACGAGCAGTACTTC.